This paragraph reports one T cell receptor beta chain. Antigen: not known. With survey level as its setting, the immunoSEQ assay was v3.0. The table came from immunoSEQ multiplex PCR; TCRdb's copy has only in-frame clones and leaves some out. In the table there are approximately 29,000 clones, roughly 78% of which are singletons. This sample is part of a study of long-term antiretroviral therapy in people with HIV. Findings and caveats of the study: Upon ART, diversity increased but remained lower than transplant donor controls. Dominating the repertoire at all time points were the clones that expanded before ART. HIV repertoires covered narrower CDR3 length ranges than controls did.

Sequenced material: unsorted PBMCs, taken 1.5 years before starting antiretroviral therapy. The TCR was taken from a man aged 18 to 30 with HIV.

CDR3 sequence: CASSQPRGGIYSSGANVLTF. The CDR3 DNA reads TGTGCCAGCAGCCAACCCCGGGGGGGGATTTACTCCTCTGGGGCCAACGTCCTGACTTTC. J is TRBJ2-6 and V is TRBV13, with 8 bases fitting TRBD2. With V trimmed by 5 bases and J by 0 bases, 15 bases remained unmatched. The CDR3 spans 20 residues. Germline V lookup: CDR1 PRHDT, CDR2 FYEKMQ (reference sequence).